This T cell receptor (beta chain) came from a study of blood T cell repertoires in COVID-19. Across the whole study: COVID-19 samples, acute and convalescent, were from the United States, Italy and Spain. The analysed material was cDNA or gDNA that came from T cells, B-cell-depleted T cells, or PBMCs.

In the original processing: Scientists estimated how many nucleated cells there were by amplifying reference gene primers. Libraries were prepared by immunoSEQ multiplex PCR; TCRdb keeps only in-frame clonotypes and omits some of them. The DNA was the basis for D and trimming; V, J and clone size are from that table. The table shows just over 650,000 clones, with 80% to 90% occurring only once. Sequenced material: peripheral blood. The sequence came from a woman between 18 and 29 years old with acute or convalescent COVID-19.

CDR3 sequence (DNA): TGTGCCAGCTCACCGGGGGGGGGCTACAATGAGCAGTTCTTC. It encodes CASSPGGGYNEQFF. The V gene is TRBV18, the J gene TRBJ2-1; 7 bases match TRBD2. CDR3 length: 14 residues. The V segment lost 3 bases and the J segment 3 bases; nucleotides outside the gene matches: 2. Per germline, CDR1 KGHSH and CDR2 LQKENI.